The entry that follows covers one TCR beta chain sequence. CD8+ and CD4+ T cells from blood underwent TCR beta sequencing, which was carried out in a high-throughput format. Negative isolation was applied to CD8+ and CD4+ T cells, and FACS enrichment was applied to TEMRA cells. The data are from a study of CD8 T cells in Susac syndrome. Random hexamers were used to reverse transcribe the RNA input (about 0.5 to 1 ug). TCRdb called the immunoSEQ multiplex PCR reads again in MiXCR, with one record for every CDR3 protein. The sample comprises 150,000 to 200,000 distinct CDR3 sequences, about 93% of which are singletons, and around 0.1% rests with the top ten. Germline CDR1 and CDR2: DFQATT and SNEGSKA (reference sequence). CDR3 size: 13 residues. The V and J ends lost 3 bases and 3 bases respectively, with 11 bases between them.

This TCR was sampled from a human donor in good health. V and J are TRBV20-1 and TRBJ2-5; tentative D call: TRBD1 (5 bases). The sample taken for sequencing was CD4+ T cells from PBMCs. The CDR3 nucleotides are TGCAGTGCTAGGACACAGGTGGAAGAGACCCAGTACTTC. Translated: CSARTQVEETQYF.